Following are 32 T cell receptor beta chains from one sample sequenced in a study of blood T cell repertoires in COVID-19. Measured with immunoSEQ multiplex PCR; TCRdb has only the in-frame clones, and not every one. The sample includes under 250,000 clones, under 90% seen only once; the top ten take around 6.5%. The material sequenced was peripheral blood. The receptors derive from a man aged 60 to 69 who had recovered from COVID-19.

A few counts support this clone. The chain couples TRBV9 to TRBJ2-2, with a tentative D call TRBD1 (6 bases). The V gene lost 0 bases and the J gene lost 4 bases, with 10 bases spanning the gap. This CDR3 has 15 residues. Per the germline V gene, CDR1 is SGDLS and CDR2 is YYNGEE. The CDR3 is CASSVEGDLTGELFF. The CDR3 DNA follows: TGTGCCAGCAGCGTAGAGGGGGATCTCACCGGGGAGCTGTTTTTT. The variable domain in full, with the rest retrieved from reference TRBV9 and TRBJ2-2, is DSGVTQTPKHLITATGQRVTLRCSPRSGDLSVYWYQQSLDQGLQFLIQYYNGEERAKGNILERFSAQQFPDLHSELNLSSLELGDSALYFCASSVEGDLTGELFFGEGSRLTVL.

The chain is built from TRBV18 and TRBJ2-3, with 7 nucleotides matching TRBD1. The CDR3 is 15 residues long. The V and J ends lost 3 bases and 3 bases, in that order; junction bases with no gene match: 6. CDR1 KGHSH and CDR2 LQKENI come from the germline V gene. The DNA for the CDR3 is TGTGCCAGCTCACCCTGGACAGGAGAGACAGATACGCAGTATTTT. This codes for CASSPWTGETDTQYF. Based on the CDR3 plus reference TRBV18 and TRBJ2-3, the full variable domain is NAGVMQNPRHLVRRRGQEARLRCSPMKGHSHVYWYRQLPEEGLKFMVYLQKENIIDESGMPKERFSAEFPKEGPSILRIQQVVRGDSAAYFCASSPWTGETDTQYFGPGTRLTVL.

The CDR3 coding sequence is TGTGCCAGCAGCCAAGACCCCCGGGAGCAGTTCTTC. This gives the protein CASSQDPREQFF. The chain uses TRBV4-2 and TRBJ2-1, with D hard to call. Germline V CDR1 and CDR2: LGHNA, YNFKEQ. The CDR3 is 12 residues long. V lost 0 bases and J 10 bases, leaving 7 bases between the germline ends.

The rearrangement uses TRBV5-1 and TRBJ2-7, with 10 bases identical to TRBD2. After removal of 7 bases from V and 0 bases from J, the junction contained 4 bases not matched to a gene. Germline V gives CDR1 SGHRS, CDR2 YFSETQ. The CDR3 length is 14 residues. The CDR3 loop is CASGRTSGSYEQYF. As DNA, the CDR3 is TGCGCCAGCGGGCGGACTAGCGGCTCCTACGAGCAGTACTTC.

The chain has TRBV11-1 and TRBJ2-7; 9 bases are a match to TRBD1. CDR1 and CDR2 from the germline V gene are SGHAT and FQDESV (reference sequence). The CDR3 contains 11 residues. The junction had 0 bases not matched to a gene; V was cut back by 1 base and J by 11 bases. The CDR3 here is CASSLGQGEYF. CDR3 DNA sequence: TGTGCCAGCAGCTTAGGACAGGGGGAGTACTTC.

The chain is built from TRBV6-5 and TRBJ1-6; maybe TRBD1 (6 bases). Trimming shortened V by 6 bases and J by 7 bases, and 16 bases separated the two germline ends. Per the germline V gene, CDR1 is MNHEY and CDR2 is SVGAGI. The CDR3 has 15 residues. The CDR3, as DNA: TGTGCCAGCAGGAACCCGGGACAAGTGAATTCACCCCTCCACTTT. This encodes CASRNPGQVNSPLHF.

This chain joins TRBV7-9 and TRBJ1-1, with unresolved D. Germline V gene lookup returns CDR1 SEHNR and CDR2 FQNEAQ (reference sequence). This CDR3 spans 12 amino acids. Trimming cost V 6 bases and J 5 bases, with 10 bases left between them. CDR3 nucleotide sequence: TGTGCCAGCAGTCTCCGGGAGACTGAAGCTTTCTTT. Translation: CASSLRETEAFF. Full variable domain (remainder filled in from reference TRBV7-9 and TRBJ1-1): DTGVSQNPRHKITKRGQNVTFRCDPISEHNRLYWYRQTLGQGPEFLTYFQNEAQLEKSRLLSDRFSAERPKGSFSTLEIQRTEQGDSAMYLCASSLRETEAFFGQGTRLTVV.

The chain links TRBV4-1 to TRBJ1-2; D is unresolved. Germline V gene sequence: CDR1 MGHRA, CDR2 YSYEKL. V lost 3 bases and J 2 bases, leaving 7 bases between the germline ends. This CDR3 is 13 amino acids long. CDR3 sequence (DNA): TGCGCCAGCAGCCAGGAGTGGAACTATGGCTACACCTTC. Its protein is CASSQEWNYGYTF.

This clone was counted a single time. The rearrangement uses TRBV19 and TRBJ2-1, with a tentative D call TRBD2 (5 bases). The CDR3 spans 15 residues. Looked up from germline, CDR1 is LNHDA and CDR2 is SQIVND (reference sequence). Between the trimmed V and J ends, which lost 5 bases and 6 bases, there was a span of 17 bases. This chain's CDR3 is CASSRRGPEGNEQFF. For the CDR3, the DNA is TGTGCCAGTAGTCGCCGAGGGCCCGAGGGCAATGAGCAGTTCTTC. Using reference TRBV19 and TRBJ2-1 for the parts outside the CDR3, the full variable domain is DGGITQSPKYLFRKEGQNVTLSCEQNLNHDAMYWYRQDPGQGLRLIYYSQIVNDFQKGDIAEGYSVSREKKESFPLTVTSAQKNPTAFYLCASSRRGPEGNEQFFGPGTRLTVL.

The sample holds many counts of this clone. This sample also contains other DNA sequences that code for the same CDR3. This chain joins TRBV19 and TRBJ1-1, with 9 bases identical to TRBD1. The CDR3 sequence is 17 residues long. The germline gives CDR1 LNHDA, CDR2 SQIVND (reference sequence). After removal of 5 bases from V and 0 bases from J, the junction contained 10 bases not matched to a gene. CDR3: CASSRGQGGNMNTEAFF. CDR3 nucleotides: TGTGCCAGTAGTCGGGGACAGGGAGGAAATATGAACACTGAAGCTTTCTTT. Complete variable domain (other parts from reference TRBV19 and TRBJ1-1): DGGITQSPKYLFRKEGQNVTLSCEQNLNHDAMYWYRQDPGQGLRLIYYSQIVNDFQKGDIAEGYSVSREKKESFPLTVTSAQKNPTAFYLCASSRGQGGNMNTEAFFGQGTRLTVV.

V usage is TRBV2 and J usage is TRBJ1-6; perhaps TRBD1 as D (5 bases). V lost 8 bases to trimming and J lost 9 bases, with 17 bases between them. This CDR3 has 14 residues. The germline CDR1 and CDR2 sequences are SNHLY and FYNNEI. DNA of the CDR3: TGTGCCAGCTTAATGGGGGGGTTGAGTTCACCCCTCCACTTT. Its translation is CASLMGGLSSPLHF.

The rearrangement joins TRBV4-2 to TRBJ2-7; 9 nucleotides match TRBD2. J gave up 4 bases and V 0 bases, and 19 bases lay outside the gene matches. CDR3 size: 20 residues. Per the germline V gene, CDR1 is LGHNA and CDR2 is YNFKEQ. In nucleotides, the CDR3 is TGTGCCAGCAGCCAAGACAAGGCGGGAGGGAGACTAGGTAGGACGTACGAGCAGTACTTC. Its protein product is CASSQDKAGGRLGRTYEQYF.

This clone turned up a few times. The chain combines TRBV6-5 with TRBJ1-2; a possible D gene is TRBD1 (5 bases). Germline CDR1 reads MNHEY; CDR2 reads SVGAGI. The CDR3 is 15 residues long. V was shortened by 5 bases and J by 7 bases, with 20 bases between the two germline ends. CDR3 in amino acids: CASSPPGRGQGGYTF. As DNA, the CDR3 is TGTGCCAGCAGTCCTCCCGGGCGAGGACAAGGTGGCTACACCTTC.

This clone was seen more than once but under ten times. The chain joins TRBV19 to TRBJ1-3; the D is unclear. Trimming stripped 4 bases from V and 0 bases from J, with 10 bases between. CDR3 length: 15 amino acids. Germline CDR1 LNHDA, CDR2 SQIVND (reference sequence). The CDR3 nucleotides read TGTGCCAGTAGTAGTCCAGACAACTCTGGAAACACCATATATTTT. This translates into CASSSPDNSGNTIYF.

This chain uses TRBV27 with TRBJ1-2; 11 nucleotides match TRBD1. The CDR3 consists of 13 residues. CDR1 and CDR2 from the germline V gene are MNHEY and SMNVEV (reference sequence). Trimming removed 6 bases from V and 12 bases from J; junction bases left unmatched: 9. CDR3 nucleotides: TGTGCCAGCAGGCGAGCCGGGACAGGGGGGGACACCTTC. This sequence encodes CASRRAGTGGDTF.

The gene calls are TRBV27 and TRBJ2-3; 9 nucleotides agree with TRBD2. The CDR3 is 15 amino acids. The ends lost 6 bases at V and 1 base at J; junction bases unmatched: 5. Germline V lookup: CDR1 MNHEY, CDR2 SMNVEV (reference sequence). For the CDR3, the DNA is TGTGCCAGCAGGGGTAGCGGGAGAGGCACAGATACGCAGTATTTT. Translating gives CASRGSGRGTDTQYF.

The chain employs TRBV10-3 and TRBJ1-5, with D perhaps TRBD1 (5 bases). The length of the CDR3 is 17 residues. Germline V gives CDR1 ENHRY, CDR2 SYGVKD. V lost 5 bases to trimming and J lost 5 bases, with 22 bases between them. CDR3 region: CAISPNPGLQGDQPQHF. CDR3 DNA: TGTGCCATCAGTCCGAACCCGGGACTCCAGGGCGATCAGCCCCAGCATTTT.

Here the CDR3 DNA reads TGTGCCAGCAGTGTGGCACAGGGGGGCAATCAGCCCCAGCATTTT. Its protein product is CASSVAQGGNQPQHF. This chain connects TRBV2 to TRBJ1-5; 8 bases agree with TRBD1. The CDR3 covers 15 residues. CDR1 SNHLY and CDR2 FYNNEI come from the germline V gene. Trimming removed 4 bases from V and 2 bases from J; junction bases left unmatched: 4.

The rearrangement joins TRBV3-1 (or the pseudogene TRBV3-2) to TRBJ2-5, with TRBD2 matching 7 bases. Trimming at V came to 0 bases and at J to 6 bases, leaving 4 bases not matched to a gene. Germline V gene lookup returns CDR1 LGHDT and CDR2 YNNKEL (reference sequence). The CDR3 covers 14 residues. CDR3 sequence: CASSQDTSEKTQYF. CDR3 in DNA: TGTGCCAGCAGCCAAGATACTAGCGAAAAGACCCAGTACTTC.

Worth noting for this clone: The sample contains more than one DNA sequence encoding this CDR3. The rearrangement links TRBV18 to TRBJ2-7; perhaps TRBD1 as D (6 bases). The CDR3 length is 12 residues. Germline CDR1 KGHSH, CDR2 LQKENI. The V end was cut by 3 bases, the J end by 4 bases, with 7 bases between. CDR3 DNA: TGTGCCAGCTCACCGGACAGTTACGAGCAGTACTTC. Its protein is CASSPDSYEQYF.

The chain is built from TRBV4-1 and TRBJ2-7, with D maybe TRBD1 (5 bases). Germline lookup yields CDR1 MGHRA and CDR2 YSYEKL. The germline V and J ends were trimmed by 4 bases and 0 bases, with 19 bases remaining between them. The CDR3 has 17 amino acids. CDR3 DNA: TGCGCCAGCAGCCGAAACTTCATGACAGATCCCTCCTACGAGCAGTACTTC. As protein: CASSRNFMTDPSYEQYF.

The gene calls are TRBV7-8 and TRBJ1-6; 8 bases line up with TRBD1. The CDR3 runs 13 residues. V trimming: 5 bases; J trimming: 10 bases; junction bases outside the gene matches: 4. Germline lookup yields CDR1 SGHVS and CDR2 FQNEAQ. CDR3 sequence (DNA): TGTGCCAGCAGCCTGGACAGGGAGTCACCCCTCCACTTT. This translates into CASSLDRESPLHF.

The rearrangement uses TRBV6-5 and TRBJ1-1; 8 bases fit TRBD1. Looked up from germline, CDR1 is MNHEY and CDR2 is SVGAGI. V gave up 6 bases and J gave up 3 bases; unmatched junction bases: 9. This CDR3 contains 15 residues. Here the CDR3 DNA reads TGTGCCAGCAGCGACGTGTCAGGGGGCCACACTGAAGCTTTCTTT. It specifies CASSDVSGGHTEAFF.

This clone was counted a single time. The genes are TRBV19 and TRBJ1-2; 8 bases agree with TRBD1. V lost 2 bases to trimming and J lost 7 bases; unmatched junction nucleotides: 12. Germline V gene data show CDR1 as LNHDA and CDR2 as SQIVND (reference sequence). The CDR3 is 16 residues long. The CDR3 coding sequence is TGTGCCAGTAGTATATCTCGGGACAGGACGTTTTTTGGCTACACCTTC. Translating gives CASSISRDRTFFGYTF. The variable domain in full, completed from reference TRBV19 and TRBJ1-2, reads DGGITQSPKYLFRKEGQNVTLSCEQNLNHDAMYWYRQDPGQGLRLIYYSQIVNDFQKGDIAEGYSVSREKKESFPLTVTSAQKNPTAFYLCASSISRDRTFFGYTFGSGTRLTVV.

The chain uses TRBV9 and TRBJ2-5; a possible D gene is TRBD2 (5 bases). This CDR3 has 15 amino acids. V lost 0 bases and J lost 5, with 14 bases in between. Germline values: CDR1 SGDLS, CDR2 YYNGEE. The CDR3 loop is CASSVAAERWETQYF. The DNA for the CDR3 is TGTGCCAGCAGCGTAGCGGCCGAGCGGTGGGAGACCCAGTACTTC.

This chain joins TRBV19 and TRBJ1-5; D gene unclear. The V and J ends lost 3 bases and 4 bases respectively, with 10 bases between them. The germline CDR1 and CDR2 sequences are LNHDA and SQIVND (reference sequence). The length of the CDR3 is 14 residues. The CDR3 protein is CASSMLQWNQPQHF. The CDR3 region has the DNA TGTGCCAGTAGTATGTTGCAGTGGAATCAGCCCCAGCATTTT.

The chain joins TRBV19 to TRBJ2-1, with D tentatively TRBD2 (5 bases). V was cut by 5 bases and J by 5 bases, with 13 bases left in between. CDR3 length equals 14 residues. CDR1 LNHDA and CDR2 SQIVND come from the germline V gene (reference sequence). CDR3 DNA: TGTGCCAGTAGTCGGGAATTTTTTAACAATGAGCAGTTCTTC. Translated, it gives CASSREFFNNEQFF.

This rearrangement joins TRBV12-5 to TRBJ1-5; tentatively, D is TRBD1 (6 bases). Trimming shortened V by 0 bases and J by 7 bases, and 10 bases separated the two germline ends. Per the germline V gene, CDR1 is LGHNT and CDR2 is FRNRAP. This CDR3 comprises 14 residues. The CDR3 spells CASGLVKGGQPQHF. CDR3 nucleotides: TGTGCTAGTGGTTTGGTAAAAGGGGGACAGCCCCAGCATTTT.

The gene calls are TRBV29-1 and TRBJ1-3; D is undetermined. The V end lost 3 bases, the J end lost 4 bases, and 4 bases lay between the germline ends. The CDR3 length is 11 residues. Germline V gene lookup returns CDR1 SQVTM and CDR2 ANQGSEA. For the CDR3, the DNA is TGCAGCGTTGATCAGGGAAACACCATATATTTT. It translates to CSVDQGNTIYF.

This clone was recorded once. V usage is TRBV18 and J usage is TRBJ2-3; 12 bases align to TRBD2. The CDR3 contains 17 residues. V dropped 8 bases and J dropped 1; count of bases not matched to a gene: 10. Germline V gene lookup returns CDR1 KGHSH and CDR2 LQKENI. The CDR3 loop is CASKTSGGKRGTDTQYF. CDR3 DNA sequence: TGTGCCAGCAAAACTAGCGGGGGGAAACGAGGCACAGATACGCAGTATTTT.

CDR3 nucleotides: TGTGCCAGCAGTCTGACAGGCACCCATTCACCCCTCCACTTT. It codes for CASSLTGTHSPLHF. The chain carries TRBV11-1 and TRBJ1-6, with D maybe TRBD1 (6 bases). V dropped 6 bases and J dropped 8 bases, with 14 bases sitting between them. There are 14 residues in the CDR3. Germline-derived CDR1 and CDR2 are SGHAT and FQDESV (reference sequence).

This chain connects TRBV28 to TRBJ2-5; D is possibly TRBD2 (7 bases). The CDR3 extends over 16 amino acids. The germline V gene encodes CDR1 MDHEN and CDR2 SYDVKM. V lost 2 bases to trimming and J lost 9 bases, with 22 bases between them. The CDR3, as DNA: TGTGCCAGCAGTTTAATAGTCGGGAGCGGGGAGGGGGCCCAGTACTTC. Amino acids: CASSLIVGSGEGAQYF.